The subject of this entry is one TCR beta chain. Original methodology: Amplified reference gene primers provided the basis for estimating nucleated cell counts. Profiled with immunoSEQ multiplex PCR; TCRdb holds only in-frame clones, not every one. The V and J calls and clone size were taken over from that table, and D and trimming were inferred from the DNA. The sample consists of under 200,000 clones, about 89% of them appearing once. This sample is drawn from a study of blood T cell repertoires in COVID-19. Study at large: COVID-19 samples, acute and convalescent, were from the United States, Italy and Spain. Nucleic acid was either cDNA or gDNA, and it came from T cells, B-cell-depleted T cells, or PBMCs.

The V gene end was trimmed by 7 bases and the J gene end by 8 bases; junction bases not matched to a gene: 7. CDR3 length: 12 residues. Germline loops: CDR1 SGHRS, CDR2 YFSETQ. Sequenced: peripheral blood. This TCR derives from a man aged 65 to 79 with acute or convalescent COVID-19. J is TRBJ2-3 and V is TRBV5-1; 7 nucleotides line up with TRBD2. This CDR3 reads CASVGPGGTQYF. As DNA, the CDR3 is TGCGCCAGCGTGGGTCCGGGAGGTACGCAGTATTTT. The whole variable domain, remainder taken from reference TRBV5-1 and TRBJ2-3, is KAGVTQTPRYLIKTRGQQVTLSCSPISGHRSVSWYQQTPGQGLQFLFEYFSETQRNKGNFPGRFSGRQFSNSRSEMNVSTLELGDSALYLCASVGPGGTQYFGPGTRLTVL.